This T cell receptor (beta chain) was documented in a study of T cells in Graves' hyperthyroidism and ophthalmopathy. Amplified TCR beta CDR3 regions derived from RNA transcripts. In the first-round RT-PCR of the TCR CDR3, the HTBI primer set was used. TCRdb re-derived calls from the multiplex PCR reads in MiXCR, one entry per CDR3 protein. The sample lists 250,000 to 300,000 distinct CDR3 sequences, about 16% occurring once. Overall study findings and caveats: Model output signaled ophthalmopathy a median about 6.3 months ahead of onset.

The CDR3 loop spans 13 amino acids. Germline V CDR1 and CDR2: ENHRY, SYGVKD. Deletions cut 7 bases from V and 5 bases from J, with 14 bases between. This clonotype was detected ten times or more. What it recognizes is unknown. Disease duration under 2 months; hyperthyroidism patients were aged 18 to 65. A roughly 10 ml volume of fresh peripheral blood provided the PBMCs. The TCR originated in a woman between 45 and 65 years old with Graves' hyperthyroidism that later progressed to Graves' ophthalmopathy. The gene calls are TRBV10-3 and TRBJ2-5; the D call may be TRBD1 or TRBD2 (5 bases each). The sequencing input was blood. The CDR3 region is CAIKGSEGETQYF. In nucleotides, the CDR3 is TGTGCCATCAAAGGGTCAGAGGGGGAGACCCAGTACTTC.